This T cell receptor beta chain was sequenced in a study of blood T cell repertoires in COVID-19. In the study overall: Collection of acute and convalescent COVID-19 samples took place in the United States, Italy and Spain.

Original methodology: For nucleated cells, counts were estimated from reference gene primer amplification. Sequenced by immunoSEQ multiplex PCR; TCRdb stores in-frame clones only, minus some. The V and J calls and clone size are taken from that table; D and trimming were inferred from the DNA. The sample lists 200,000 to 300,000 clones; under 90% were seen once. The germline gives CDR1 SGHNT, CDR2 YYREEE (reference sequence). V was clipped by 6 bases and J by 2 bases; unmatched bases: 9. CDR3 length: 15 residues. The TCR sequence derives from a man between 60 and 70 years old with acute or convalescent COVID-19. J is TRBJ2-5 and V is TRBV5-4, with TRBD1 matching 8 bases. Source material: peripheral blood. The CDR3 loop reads CASNGGTGRQETQYF. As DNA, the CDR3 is TGTGCCAGCAACGGAGGGACAGGAAGACAAGAGACCCAGTACTTC.